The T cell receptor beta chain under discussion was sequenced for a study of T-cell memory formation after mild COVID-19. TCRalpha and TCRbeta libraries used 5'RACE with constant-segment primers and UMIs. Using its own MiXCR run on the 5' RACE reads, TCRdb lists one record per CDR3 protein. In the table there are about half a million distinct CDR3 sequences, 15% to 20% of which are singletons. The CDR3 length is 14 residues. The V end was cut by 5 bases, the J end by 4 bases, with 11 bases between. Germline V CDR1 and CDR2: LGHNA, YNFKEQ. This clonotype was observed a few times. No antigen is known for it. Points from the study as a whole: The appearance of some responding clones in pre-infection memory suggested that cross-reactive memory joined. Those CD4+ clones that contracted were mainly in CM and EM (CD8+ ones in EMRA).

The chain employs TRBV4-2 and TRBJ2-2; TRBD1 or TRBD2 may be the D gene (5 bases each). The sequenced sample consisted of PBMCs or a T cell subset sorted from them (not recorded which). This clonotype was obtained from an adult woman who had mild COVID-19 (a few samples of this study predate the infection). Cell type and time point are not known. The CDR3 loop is CASSDGTITGELFF. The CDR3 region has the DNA TGTGCCAGCAGCGACGGGACGATCACCGGGGAGCTGTTTTTT.